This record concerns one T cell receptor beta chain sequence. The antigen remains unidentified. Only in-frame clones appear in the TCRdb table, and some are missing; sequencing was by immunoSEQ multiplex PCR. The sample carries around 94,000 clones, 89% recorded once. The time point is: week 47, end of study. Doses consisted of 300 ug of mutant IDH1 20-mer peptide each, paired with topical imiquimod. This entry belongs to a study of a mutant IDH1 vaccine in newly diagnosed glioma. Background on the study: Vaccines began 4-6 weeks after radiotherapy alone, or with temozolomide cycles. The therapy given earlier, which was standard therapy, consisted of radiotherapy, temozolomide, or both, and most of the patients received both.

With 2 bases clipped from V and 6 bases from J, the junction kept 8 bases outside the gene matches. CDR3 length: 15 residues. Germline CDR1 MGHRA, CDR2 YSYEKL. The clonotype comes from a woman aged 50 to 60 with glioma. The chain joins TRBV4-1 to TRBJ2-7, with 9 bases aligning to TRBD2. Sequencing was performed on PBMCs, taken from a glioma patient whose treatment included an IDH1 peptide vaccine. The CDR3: CASSQPLAGVGEQYF. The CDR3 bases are TGCGCCAGCAGCCAACCTTTAGCGGGAGTGGGCGAGCAGTACTTC.